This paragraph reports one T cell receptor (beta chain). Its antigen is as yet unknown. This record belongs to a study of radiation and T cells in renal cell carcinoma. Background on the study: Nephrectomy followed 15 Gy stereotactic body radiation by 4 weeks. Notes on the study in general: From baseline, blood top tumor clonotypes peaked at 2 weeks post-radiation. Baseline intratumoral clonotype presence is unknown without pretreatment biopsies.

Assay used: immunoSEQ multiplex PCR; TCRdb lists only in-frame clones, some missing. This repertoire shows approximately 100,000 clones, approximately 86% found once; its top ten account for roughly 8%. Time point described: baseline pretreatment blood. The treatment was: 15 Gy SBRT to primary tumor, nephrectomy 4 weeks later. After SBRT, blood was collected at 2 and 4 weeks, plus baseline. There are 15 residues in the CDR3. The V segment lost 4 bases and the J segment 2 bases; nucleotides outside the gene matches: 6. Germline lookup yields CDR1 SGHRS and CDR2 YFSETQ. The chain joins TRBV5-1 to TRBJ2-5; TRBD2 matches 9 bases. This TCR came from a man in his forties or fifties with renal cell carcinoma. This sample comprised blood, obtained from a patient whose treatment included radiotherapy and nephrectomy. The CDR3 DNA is TGCGCCAGCAGCAAAGCGGGGGGCCTTCAAGAGACCCAGTACTTC. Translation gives CASSKAGGLQETQYF.